This TCR beta chain was found in a study of patients and donors after allogeneic stem cell transplantation. TCRdb passed the RT-PCR reads through MiXCR, listing each CDR3 protein once. The sample yields 200,000 to 250,000 distinct CDR3 sequences, 13% to 15% seen once. This CDR3 is built from 16 residues. The V segment lost 3 bases and the J segment 2 bases; nucleotides outside the gene matches: 5. The source is a human donor who was either an allogeneic HSCT recipient or a stem cell or donor lymphocyte infusion donor (not recorded which). It is not recorded whose cells these are; they may come from a transplant donor. The specimen was blood, either unsorted or a sorted T cell fraction (not recorded which). The chain is built from TRBV12-3 or TRBV12-4 and TRBJ2-7; 12 bases map to TRBD2. CDR3 residues: CASSFGSSGGAYEQYF. CDR3 bases: TGTGCCAGCAGTTTTGGTTCTAGCGGGGGGGCCTACGAGCAGTACTTC.